These T cell receptor beta chains were read from a single sample in a study of T cell responses to AZD1222 COVID-19 vaccine. Data came from immunoSEQ multiplex PCR; TCRdb stores just in-frame clones and leaves some out. This sample carries roughly 180,000 clones, about 89% of them seen once, and the ten largest clones take less than 3%. The specimen comprised peripheral blood, sampled on day 0 of MenACWY control vaccination. These receptors were obtained from an adult in good health. The CDR3 runs from the conserved cysteine through the conserved F or W. Each record gives: D gene, clone size, J gene, V gene, CDR3 protein, CDR3 DNA. The D gene is left open where the match is weak. Clone sizes are given selectively: once, few, many, or a class where the clone is expanded.

>.|.|TRBJ1-5|TRBV7-2
CASSFSNQPQHF
TGTGCCAGCAGCTTTTCAAATCAGCCCCAGCATTTT
>.|.|TRBJ1-1|TRBV11-3
CASSLGGGSEAFF
TGTGCCAGCAGCTTAGGAGGAGGATCTGAAGCTTTCTTT
>.|.|TRBJ2-2|TRBV4-3
CASSQDLAGTHTGELFF
TGCGCCAGCAGCCAAGACCTAGCCGGGACCCACACCGGGGAGCTGTTTTTT
>.|.|TRBJ1-1|TRBV27
CASSLTALRMNTEAFF
TGTGCCAGCAGTTTGACAGCTTTACGTATGAACACTGAAGCTTTCTTT
>TRBD1|.|TRBJ2-7|TRBV28
CASRGQVTYEQYF
TGTGCCAGCAGGGGACAGGTTACCTACGAGCAGTACTTC
>TRBD2|.|TRBJ2-2|TRBV30
CAWTGVSGVNTGELFF
TGTGCCTGGACAGGTGTGAGCGGGGTTAACACCGGGGAGCTGTTTTTT
>TRBD1|.|TRBJ2-5|TRBV2
CASLGQGETQYF
TGTGCCAGCCTCGGACAGGGGGAGACCCAGTACTTC
>TRBD2|few|TRBJ2-7|TRBV6-5
CASSLTRQRGNEQYF
TGTGCCAGCAGTCTAACTCGGCAGCGGGGAAACGAGCAGTACTTC
>TRBD1|once|TRBJ2-7|TRBV30
CAWSLRQGSQTREQYF
TGTGCCTGGAGCTTACGACAGGGGAGTCAAACGCGGGAGCAGTACTTC
>.|.|TRBJ2-3|TRBV11-2
CASSLGSSPSTDTQYF
TGTGCCAGCAGCTTAGGGAGTAGTCCGAGCACAGATACGCAGTATTTT
>TRBD2|.|TRBJ2-5|TRBV19
CASNKRGGQETQYF
TGTGCCAGTAACAAGCGGGGGGGGCAAGAGACCCAGTACTTC
>TRBD1|.|TRBJ1-2|TRBV10-3
CAITKDREGYTF
TGTGCCATCACTAAAGACAGGGAAGGCTACACCTTC
>TRBD2|.|TRBJ2-3|TRBV18
CASSRTSATDTQYF
TGTGCCAGCTCGCGTACTAGCGCCACAGATACGCAGTATTTT
>TRBD2|.|TRBJ2-3|TRBV27
CASSSQREVDTQYF
TGTGCCAGCAGTTCTCAGCGGGAGGTAGATACGCAGTATTTT
>TRBD2|.|TRBJ2-1|TRBV10-3
CAISRLAGEGDEQFF
TGTGCCATCAGCCGACTAGCGGGAGAGGGCGATGAGCAGTTCTTC
>.|.|TRBJ1-2|TRBV7-2
CASSFQGRDGYTF
TGTGCCAGCAGCTTCCAGGGTAGAGATGGCTACACCTTC
>.|.|TRBJ2-2|TRBV6-2/TRBV6-3
CASSYSFVEGRRDTGELFF
TGTGCCAGCAGTTACTCCTTCGTCGAGGGCCGGCGGGACACCGGGGAGCTGTTTTTT
>.|.|TRBJ1-1|TRBV6-2/TRBV6-3
CASSFWQGLNTEAFF
TGTGCCAGCAGTTTTTGGCAGGGGTTGAACACTGAAGCTTTCTTT
>TRBD1|.|TRBJ1-2|TRBV6-5
CASRRGTGNGYTF
TGTGCCAGCAGACGCGGGACAGGGAATGGCTACACCTTC
>.|.|TRBJ1-2|TRBV30
CAWSVDSYYGYTF
TGTGCCTGGAGTGTTGACAGTTACTATGGCTACACCTTC
>.|.|TRBJ2-1|TRBV28
CASSPFDSYNEQFF
TGTGCCAGCAGTCCTTTTGATTCCTACAATGAGCAGTTCTTC
>TRBD1|.|TRBJ1-2|TRBV4-2
CASSRSGQGMEGYTF
TGTGCCAGCAGCCGTTCGGGACAGGGGATGGAGGGCTACACCTTC